What follows is one TCR beta chain and its context. Alongside a J-beta primer mix, a sample-barcoded 5' primer served in a second PCR lasting about 7 to 11 cycles. TCRdb analysed the 5' RACE reads with MiXCR anew, one entry per CDR3 protein. The sample carries more than 1 million distinct CDR3 sequences, more than 35% recorded once. V was pared by 3 bases and J by 7 bases, with 13 bases of the junction left unmatched. Germline-derived CDR1 and CDR2 are MNHEY and SMNVEV (reference sequence). The CDR3 runs to 16 residues. The sample originates from a study of blood T cells in healthy people across ages. The donors, aged roughly 6 to 100, were healthy Caucasians from Russia. The amount of total RNA extracted per sample was at least 5.5 micrograms.

This TCR derives from a woman aged 55-70 years in good health. V and J are TRBV27 and TRBJ2-7; 9 positions match TRBD2. The sequencing input was blood. Written as DNA, the CDR3 is TGTGCCAGCAGTTTCCCTTATGCGGGAGGGCCCAATGAGCAGTACTTC. Protein product: CASSFPYAGGPNEQYF.